The clone carrying this T cell receptor beta chain is medium-sized within its sample. A library made for alpha chains picked up this beta chain off target, so its size means little. The data were taken from a study of spatial heterogeneity in lung cancer. Study in general: Detected sequences consistently included more beta-chain ones than alpha-chain ones. Mean representation of each unique TCR and UMI combination in the raw reads exceeded 8.5 occurrences.

Time point specified: sample taken at primary tumor resection. There were 70 to 80 donors, all of them untreated patients with early-stage non-small cell lung cancer. In each case, whole RNA from tumor, nontumor lung or frozen PBMC was sequenced unsorted. TCRdb used MiXCR to reprocess the 5' RACE reads, holding one entry per CDR3 protein. The sample comprises about 6,100 distinct CDR3 sequences, approximately 13% of which are singletons, and approximately 16% rests with the top ten. The TCR comes from a human donor with early-stage non-small cell lung cancer. The sequencing used lung tissue, collected at surgery.

CDR3 bases: TGTGCCTGGAAGAAGTCTGGAAACACCATATATTTT. This codes for CAWKKSGNTIYF. V usage is TRBV30 and J usage is TRBJ1-3, with D unclear. The CDR3 contains 12 residues. Germline V gives CDR1 GTSNPN, CDR2 SVGIG (reference sequence). The V end lost 4 bases, the J end lost 1 base, and 5 bases lay between the germline ends.